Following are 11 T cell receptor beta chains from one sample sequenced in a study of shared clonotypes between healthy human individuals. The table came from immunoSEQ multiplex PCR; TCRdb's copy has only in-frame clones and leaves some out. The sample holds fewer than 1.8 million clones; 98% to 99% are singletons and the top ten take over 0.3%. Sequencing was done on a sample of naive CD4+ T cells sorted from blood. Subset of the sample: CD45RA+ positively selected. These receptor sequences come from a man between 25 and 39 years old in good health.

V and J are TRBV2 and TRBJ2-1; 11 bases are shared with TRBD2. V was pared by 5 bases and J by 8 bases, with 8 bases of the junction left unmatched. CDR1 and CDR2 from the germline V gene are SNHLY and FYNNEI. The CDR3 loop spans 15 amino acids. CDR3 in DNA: TGTGCCAGCAGTCGTACTAGCGGGGGAGGACATGAGCAGTTCTTC. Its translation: CASSRTSGGGHEQFF.

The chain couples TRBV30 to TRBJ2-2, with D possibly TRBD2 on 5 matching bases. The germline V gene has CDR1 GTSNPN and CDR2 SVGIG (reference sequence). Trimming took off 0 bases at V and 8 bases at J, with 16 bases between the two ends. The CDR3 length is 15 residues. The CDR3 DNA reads TGTGCCTGGAGTGTACAAAGGGAGATAAGGGGGGAGCTGTTTTTT. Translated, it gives CAWSVQREIRGELFF.

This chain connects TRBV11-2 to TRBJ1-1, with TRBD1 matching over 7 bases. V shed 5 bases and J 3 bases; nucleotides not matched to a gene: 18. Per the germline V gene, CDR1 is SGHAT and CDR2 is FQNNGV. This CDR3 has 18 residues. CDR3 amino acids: CASSKTKDRAPPYTEAFF. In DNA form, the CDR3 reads TGTGCCAGCAGCAAAACCAAAGACAGGGCCCCACCGTACACTGAAGCTTTCTTT.

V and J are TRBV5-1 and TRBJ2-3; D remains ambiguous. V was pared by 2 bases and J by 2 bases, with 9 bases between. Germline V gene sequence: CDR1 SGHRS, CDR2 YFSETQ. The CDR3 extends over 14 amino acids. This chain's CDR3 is CASSLDRTTDTQYF. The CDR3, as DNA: TGCGCCAGCAGCTTAGACCGGACCACAGATACGCAGTATTTT. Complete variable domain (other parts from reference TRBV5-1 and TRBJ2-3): KAGVTQTPRYLIKTRGQQVTLSCSPISGHRSVSWYQQTPGQGLQFLFEYFSETQRNKGNFPGRFSGRQFSNSRSEMNVSTLELGDSALYLCASSLDRTTDTQYFGPGTRLTVL.

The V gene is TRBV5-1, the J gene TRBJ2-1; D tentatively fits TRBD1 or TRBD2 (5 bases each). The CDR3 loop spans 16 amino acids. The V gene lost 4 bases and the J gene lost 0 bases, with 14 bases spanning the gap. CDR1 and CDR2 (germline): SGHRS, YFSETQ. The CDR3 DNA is TGCGCCAGCAGCCTTGAAGGGACCGCCTCCTACAATGAGCAGTTCTTC. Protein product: CASSLEGTASYNEQFF.

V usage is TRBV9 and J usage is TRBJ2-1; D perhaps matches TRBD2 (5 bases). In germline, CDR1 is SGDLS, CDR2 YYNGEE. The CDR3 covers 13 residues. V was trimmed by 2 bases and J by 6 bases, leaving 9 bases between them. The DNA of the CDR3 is TGTGCCAGCAGCGTTAGCGAGGCCAATGAGCAGTTCTTC. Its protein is CASSVSEANEQFF.

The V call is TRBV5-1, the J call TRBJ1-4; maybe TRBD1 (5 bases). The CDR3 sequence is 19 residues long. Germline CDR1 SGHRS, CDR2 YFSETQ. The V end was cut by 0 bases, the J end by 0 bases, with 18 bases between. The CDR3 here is CASSLALWGADTTNEKLFF. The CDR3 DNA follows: TGCGCCAGCAGCTTGGCCTTGTGGGGCGCGGATACAACTAATGAAAAACTGTTTTTT.

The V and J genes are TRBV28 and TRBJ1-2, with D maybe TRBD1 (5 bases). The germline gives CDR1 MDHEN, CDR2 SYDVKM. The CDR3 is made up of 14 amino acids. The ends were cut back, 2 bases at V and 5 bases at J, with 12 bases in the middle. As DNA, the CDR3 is TGTGCCAGCAGTTTAATCGGGACGGAATATGGCTACACCTTC. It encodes CASSLIGTEYGYTF.

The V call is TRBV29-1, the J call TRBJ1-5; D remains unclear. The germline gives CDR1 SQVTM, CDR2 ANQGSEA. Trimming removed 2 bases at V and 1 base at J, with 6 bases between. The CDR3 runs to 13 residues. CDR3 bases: TGCAGCGTTGAATTTGGCAGCAATCAGCCCCAGCATTTT. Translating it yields CSVEFGSNQPQHF. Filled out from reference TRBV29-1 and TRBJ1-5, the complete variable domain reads SAVISQKPSRDICQRGTSLTIQCQVDSQVTMMFWYRQQPGQSLTLIATANQGSEATYESGFVIDKFPISRPNLTFSTLTVSNMSPEDSSIYLCSVEFGSNQPQHFGDGTRLSIL.

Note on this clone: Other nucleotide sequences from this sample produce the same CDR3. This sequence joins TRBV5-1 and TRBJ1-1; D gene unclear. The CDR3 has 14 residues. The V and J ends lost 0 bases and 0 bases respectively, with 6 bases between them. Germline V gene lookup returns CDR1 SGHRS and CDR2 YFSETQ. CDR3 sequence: CASSLDRMNTEAFF. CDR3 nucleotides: TGCGCCAGCAGCTTGGACCGGATGAACACTGAAGCTTTCTTT.

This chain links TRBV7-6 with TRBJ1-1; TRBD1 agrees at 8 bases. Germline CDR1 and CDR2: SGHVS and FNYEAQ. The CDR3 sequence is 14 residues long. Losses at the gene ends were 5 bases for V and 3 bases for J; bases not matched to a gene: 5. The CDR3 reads CASSNRGRDTEAFF. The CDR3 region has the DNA TGTGCCAGCAGCAACAGGGGGAGGGACACTGAAGCTTTCTTT.